The clone carrying this TCR beta chain was seen many times. This sample was taken from a study of neurological immune-mediated disorders. The CDR3 spans 11 residues. V dropped 5 bases and J dropped 5 bases, with 6 bases sitting between them. CDR1 and CDR2 from the germline V gene are SNHLY and FYNNEI. Every sequencing run generated in excess of 160 million TCR-beta sequences. These sequences covered 15-18 subjects. TCRdb re-called the 5' RACE reads with MiXCR, one entry per CDR3 protein. The sample yields about 20,000 distinct CDR3 sequences, roughly 2.6% seen once. The sequencing input was PBMCs. The V and J genes are TRBV2 and TRBJ2-5, with D unclear. The receptor comes from a woman under 30 with multiple sclerosis. The CDR3 DNA sequence: TGTGCCAGCAGTTGGGTGGAGACCCAGTACTTC. Translated: CASSWVETQYF.